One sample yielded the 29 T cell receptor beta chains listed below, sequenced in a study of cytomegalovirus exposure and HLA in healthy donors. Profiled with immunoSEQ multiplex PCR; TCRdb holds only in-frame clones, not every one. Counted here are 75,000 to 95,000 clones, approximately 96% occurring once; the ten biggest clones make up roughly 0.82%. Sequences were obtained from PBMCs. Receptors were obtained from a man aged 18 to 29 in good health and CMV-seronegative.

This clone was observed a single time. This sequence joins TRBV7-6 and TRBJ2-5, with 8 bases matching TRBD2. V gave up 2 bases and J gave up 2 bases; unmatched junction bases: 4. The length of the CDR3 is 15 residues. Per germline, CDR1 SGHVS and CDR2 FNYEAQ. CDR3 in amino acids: CASSLQLAVQETQYF. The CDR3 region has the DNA TGTGCCAGCAGCTTACAACTAGCGGTACAAGAGACCCAGTACTTC.

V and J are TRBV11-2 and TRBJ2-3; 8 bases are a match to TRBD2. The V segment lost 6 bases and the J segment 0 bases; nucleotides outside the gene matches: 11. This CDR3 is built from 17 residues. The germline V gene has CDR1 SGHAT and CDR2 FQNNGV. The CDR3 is CASRGLANQKSTDTQYF. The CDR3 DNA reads TGTGCCAGCAGAGGACTAGCAAATCAAAAAAGCACAGATACGCAGTATTTT.

The CDR3 loop is CASRERQGAFETQYF. DNA for the CDR3: TGTGCCAGCAGAGAACGACAGGGGGCTTTTGAGACCCAGTACTTC. The chain links TRBV7-9 to TRBJ2-5, with TRBD1 matching over 10 bases. This CDR3 comprises 15 residues. The germline CDR1 and CDR2 sequences are SEHNR and FQNEAQ (reference sequence). Unmatched junction bases numbered 9, after V lost 6 bases and J lost 5 bases.

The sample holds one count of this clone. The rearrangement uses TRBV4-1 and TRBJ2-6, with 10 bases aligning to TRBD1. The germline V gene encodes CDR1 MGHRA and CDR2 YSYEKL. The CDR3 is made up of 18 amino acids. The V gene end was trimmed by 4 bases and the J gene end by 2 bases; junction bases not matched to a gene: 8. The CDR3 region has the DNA TGCGCCAGCAGCCGAGACAGGGGGCAAGGTCCTGGGGCCAACGTCCTGACTTTC. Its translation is CASSRDRGQGPGANVLTF.

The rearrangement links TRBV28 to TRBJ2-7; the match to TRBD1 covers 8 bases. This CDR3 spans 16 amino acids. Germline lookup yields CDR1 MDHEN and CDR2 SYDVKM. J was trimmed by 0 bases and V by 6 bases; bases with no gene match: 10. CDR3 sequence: CASRTGQVRVSYEQYF. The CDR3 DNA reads TGTGCCAGCAGGACGGGACAGGTTCGAGTCTCCTACGAGCAGTACTTC.

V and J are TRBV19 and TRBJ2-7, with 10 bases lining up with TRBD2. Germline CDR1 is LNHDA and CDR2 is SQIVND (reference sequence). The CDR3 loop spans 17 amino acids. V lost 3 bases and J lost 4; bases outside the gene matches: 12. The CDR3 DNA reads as TGTGCCAGTAGTATGTCGCTAGCGGGAGCTACAAATTACGAGCAGTACTTC. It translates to CASSMSLAGATNYEQYF.

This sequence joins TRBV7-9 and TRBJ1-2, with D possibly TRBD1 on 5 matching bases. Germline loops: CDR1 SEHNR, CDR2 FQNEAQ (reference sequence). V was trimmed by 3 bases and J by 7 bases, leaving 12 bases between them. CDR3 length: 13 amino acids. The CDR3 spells CASSLLGAGGYTF. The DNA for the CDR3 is TGTGCCAGCAGCTTGCTTGGGGCTGGTGGCTACACCTTC. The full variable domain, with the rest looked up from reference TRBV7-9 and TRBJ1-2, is DTGVSQNPRHKITKRGQNVTFRCDPISEHNRLYWYRQTLGQGPEFLTYFQNEAQLEKSRLLSDRFSAERPKGSFSTLEIQRTEQGDSAMYLCASSLLGAGGYTFGSGTRLTVV.

The CDR3 region is CASSFRGVPEAFF. The DNA for the CDR3 is TGTGCCAGCAGCTTTAGAGGAGTCCCTGAAGCTTTCTTT. This rearrangement joins TRBV11-2 to TRBJ1-1; D remains ambiguous. Germline values: CDR1 SGHAT, CDR2 FQNNGV. This CDR3 contains 13 residues. Trimming removed 3 bases from V and 6 bases from J, with 11 bases in between.

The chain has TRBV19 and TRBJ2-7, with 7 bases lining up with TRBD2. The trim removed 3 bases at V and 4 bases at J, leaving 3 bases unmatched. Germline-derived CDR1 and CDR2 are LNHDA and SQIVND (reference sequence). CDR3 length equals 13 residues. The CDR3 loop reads CASSIGGGYEQYV. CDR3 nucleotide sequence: TGTGCCAGTAGTATTGGGGGGGGGTACGAGCAGTACGTC.

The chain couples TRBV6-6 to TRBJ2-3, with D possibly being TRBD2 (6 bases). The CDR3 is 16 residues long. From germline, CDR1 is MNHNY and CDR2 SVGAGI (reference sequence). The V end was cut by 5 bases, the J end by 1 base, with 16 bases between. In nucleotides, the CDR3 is TGTGCCAGCAGTGCGGGACTCGCTGCCGGCACAGATACGCAGTATTTT. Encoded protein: CASSAGLAAGTDTQYF.

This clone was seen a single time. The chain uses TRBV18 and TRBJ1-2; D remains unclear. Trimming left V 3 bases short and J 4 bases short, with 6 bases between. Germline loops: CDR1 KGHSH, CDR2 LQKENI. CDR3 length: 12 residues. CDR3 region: CASSPEGYGYTF. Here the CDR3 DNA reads TGTGCCAGCTCACCGGAGGGCTATGGCTACACCTTC.

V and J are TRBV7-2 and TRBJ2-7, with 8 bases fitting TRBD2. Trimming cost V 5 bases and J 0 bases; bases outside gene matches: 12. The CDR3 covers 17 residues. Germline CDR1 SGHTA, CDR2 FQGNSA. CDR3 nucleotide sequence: TGTGCCAGCAGCCCCGTGGTGACCGGGACTAGCTCCTACGAGCAGTACTTC. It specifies CASSPVVTGTSSYEQYF.

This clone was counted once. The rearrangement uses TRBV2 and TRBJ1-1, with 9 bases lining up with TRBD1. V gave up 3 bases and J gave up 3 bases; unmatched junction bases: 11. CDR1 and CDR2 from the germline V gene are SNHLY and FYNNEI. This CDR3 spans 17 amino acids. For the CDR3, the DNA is TGTGCCAGCAGTGAGTCGGGACAGGGTGGGTCGTACACTGAAGCTTTCTTT. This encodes CASSESGQGGSYTEAFF.

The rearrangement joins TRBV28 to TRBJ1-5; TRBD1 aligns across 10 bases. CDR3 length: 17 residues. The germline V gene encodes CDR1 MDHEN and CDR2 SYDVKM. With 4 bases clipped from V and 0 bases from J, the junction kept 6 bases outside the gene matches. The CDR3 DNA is TGTGCCAGCAGTTGGACAGGGGGATCTTATAGCAATCAGCCCCAGCATTTT. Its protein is CASSWTGGSYSNQPQHF.

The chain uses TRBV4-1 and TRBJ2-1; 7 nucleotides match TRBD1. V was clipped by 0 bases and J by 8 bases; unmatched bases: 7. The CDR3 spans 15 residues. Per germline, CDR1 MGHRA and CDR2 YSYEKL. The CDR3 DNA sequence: TGCGCCAGCAGCCAAGAACAGGGGTCCGGGGATGAGCAGTTCTTC. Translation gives CASSQEQGSGDEQFF.

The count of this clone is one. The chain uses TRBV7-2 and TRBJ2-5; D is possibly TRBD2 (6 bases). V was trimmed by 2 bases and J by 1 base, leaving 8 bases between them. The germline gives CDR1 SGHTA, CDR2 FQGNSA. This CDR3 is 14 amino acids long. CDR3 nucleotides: TGTGCCAGCAGCTTATGGGGAGGCCAAGAGACCCAGTACTTC. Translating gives CASSLWGGQETQYF.

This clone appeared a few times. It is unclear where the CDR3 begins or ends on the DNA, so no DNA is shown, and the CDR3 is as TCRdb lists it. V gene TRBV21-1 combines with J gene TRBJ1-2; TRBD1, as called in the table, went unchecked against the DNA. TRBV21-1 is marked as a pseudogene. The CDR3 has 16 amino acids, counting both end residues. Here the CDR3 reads CASSKVVGQGNYGYTF.

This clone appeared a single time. The CDR3 loop reads CASSNPSRQVWFGANVLTF. The CDR3 region has the DNA TGTGCCAGCAGCAACCCTAGCCGCCAGGTGTGGTTTGGGGCCAACGTCCTGACTTTC. V and J are TRBV9 and TRBJ2-6, with D maybe TRBD2 (5 bases). V was clipped by 4 bases and J by 3 bases, with 23 bases between them. Germline CDR1 SGDLS, CDR2 YYNGEE. The CDR3 loop spans 19 amino acids.

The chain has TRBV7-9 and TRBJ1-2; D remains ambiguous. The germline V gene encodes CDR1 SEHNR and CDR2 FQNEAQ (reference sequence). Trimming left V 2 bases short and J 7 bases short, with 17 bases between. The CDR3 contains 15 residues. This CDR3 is CASSLSFDLSGGYTF. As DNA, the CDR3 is TGTGCCAGCAGCTTATCTTTCGATCTTTCCGGTGGCTACACCTTC.

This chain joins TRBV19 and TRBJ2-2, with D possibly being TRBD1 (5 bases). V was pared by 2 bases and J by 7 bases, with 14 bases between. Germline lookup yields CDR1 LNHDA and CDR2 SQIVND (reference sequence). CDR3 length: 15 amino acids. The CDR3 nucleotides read TGTGCCAGTAGTATAAGCGCCAGGGTCGGCGGGGAGCTGTTTTTT. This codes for CASSISARVGGELFF. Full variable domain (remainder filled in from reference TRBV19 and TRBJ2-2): DGGITQSPKYLFRKEGQNVTLSCEQNLNHDAMYWYRQDPGQGLRLIYYSQIVNDFQKGDIAEGYSVSREKKESFPLTVTSAQKNPTAFYLCASSISARVGGELFFGEGSRLTVL.

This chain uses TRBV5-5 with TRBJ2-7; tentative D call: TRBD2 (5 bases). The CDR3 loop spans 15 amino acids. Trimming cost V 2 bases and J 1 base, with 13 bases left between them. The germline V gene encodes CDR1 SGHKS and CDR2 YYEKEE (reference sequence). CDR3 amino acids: CASSFGLLGSYEQYV. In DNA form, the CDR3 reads TGTGCCAGCAGCTTCGGACTTTTGGGGTCCTACGAGCAGTACGTC.

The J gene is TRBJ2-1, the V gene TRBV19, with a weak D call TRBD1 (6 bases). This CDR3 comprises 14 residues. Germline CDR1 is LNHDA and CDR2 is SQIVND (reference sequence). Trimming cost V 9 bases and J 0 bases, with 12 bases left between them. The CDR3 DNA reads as TGTGCCAGCGGGGACACGAGCTCCTACAATGAGCAGTTCTTC. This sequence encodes CASGDTSSYNEQFF.

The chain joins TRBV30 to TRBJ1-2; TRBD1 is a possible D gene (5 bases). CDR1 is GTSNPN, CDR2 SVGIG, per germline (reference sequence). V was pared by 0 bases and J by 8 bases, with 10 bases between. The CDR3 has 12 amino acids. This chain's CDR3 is CAWSVAGQGYTF. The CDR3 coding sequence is TGTGCCTGGAGTGTAGCAGGGCAGGGCTACACCTTC.

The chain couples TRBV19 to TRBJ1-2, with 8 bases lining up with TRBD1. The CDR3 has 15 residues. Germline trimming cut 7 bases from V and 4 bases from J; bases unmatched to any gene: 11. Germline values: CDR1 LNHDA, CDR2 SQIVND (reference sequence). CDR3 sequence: CASMMAGGYSYGYTF. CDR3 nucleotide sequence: TGTGCCAGTATGATGGCAGGGGGCTATAGCTATGGCTACACCTTC. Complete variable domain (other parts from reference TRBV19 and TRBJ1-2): DGGITQSPKYLFRKEGQNVTLSCEQNLNHDAMYWYRQDPGQGLRLIYYSQIVNDFQKGDIAEGYSVSREKKESFPLTVTSAQKNPTAFYLCASMMAGGYSYGYTFGSGTRLTVV.

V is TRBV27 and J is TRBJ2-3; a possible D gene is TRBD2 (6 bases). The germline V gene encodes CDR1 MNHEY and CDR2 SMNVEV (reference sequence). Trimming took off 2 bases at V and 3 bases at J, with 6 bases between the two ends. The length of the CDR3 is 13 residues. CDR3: CASSLGGTDTQYF. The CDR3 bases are TGTGCCAGCAGTTTAGGAGGGACAGATACGCAGTATTTT.

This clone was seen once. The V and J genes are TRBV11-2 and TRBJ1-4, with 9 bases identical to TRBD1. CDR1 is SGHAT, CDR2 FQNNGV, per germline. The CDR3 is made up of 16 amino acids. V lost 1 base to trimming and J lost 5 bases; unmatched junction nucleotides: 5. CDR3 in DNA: TGTGCCAGCAGCTTAGGACTGACAGGGGGGAATGAAAAACTGTTTTTT. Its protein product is CASSLGLTGGNEKLFF.

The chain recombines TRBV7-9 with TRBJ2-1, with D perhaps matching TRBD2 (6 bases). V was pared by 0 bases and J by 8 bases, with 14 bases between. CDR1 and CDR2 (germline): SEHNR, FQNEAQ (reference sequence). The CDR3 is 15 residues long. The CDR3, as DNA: TGTGCCAGCAGCTTAGCACAGACTAGTACCCATGAGCAGTTCTTC. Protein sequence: CASSLAQTSTHEQFF.

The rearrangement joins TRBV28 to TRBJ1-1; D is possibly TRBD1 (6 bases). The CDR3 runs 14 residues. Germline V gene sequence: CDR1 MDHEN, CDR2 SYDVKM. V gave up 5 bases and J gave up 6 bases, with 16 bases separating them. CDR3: CASSPTSTGPEAFF. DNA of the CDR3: TGTGCCAGCAGTCCTACGTCGACAGGTCCTGAAGCTTTCTTT.

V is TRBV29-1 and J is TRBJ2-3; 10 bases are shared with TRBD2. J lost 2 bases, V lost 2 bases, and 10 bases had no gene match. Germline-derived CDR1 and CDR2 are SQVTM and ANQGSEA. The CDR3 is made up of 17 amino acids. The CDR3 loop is CSVEREWLAGATDTQYF. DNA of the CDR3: TGCAGCGTTGAAAGGGAATGGCTAGCGGGAGCCACAGATACGCAGTATTTT.